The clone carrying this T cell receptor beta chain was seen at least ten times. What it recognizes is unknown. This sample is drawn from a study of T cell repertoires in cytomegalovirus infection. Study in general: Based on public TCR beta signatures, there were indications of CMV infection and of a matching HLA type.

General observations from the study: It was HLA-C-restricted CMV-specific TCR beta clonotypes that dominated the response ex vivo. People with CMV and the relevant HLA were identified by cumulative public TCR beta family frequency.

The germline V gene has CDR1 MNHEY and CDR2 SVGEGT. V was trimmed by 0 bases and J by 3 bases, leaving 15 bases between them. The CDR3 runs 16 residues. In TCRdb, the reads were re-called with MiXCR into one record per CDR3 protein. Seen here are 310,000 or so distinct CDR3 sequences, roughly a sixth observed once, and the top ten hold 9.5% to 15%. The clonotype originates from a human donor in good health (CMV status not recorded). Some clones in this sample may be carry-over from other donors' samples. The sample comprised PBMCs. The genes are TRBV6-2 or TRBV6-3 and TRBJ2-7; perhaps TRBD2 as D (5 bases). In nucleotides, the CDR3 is TGTGCCAGCAGTTACTCCCCCAGCGGAAAACTCTACGAGCAGTACTTC. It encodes CASSYSPSGKLYEQYF.